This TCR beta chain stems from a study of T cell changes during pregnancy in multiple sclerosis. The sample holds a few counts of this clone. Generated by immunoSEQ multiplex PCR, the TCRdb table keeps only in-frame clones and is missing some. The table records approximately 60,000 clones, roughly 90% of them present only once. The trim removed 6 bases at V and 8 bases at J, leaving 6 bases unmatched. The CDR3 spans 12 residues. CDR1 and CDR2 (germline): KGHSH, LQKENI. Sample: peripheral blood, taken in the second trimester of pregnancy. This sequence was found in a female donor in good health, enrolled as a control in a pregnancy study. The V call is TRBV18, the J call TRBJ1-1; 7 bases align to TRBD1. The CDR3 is CASSQGQEEAFF. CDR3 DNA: TGTGCCAGCTCGCAAGGACAGGAAGAAGCTTTCTTT.